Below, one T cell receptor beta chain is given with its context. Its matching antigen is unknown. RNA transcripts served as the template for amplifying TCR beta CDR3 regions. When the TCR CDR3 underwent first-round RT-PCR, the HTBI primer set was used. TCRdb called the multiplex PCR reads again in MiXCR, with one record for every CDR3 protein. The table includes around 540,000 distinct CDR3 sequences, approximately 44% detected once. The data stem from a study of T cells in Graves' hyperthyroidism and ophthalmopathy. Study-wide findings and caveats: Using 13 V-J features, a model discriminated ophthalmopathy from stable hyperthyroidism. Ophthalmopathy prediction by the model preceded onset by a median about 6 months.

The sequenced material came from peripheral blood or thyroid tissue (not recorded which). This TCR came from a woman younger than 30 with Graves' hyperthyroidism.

CDR3 sequence: CAISEARDAGNTIYF. CDR3 nucleotide sequence: TGTGCCATCAGTGAGGCCAGGGACGCTGGAAACACCATATATTTT. V gene TRBV10-3 combines with J gene TRBJ1-3, with a tentative D call TRBD1 (5 bases). From germline, CDR1 is ENHRY and CDR2 SYGVKD. V was shortened by 2 bases and J by 2 bases, with 10 bases between the two germline ends. The CDR3 has 15 amino acids.